Sequencing of this T cell receptor beta chain was carried out in a study of blood T cell repertoires in COVID-19. Original handling: The authors estimated nucleated cell counts from reference gene primer amplification. The data were produced by immunoSEQ multiplex PCR, yet TCRdb's version contains in-frame clones alone and is incomplete. That table is the source of V, J and clone size, and D and trimming were worked out from the DNA. Among more than 300,000 clones listed, around 87% were seen once. The CDR3 is 16 residues long. The clonotype originates from a woman under 40 with COVID-19, enrolled during active disease. The material sequenced was peripheral blood. The V gene is TRBV12-2, the J gene TRBJ2-1; the table's D call, TRBD1, has no DNA check behind it. TRBV12-2 is deemed a pseudogene. The CDR3 DNA follows: TGTGCAAGTCGCTGGAGGACAGATAGCTCCTACAATGAGCAGTTCTTC. Protein product: CASRWRTDSSYNEQFF.